The 2 T cell receptor beta chains below were found in one sample sequenced in a study of CXCR3-negative and CXCR3-positive naive CD8 T cells. Libraries of TRB cDNA were made by 5' RACE and carried UMIs. TCRdb re-called the 5' RACE reads; one entry per CDR3 protein, DNA not given. The sample table sets out around 81,000 distinct CDR3 sequences. Sequencing was carried out using naive CXCR3- CD8+ T cells from blood. Described subset: CD45RO-CCR7+CD27+CD95- naive CD8+ T cells lacking CXCR3 (TNR3-). The origin of the receptors is a human donor in good health. Some clones in this sample may be carry-over from other donors' samples.

The CDR3 here is CASSFEGLYQETQYF. This chain connects TRBV28 to TRBJ2-5; the D call of TRBD2 rests on TCRdb alone, since no DNA is present to check it. The germline V gene encodes CDR1 MDHEN and CDR2 SYDVKM. The CDR3 has 15 residues.

The chain uses TRBV20-1 and TRBJ2-7; TCRdb outputs TRBD2, but without DNA this stays unchecked. The germline V gene has CDR1 DFQATT and CDR2 SNEGSKA (reference sequence). The length of the CDR3 is 13 residues. CDR3 protein: CSARSGGDYEQYF.